The T cell receptor beta chain described here comes from a study of blood T cell repertoires in COVID-19. Overall study context: T cells, B-cell-depleted T cells, or PBMCs supplied cDNA or gDNA.

V dropped 7 bases and J dropped 0 bases, with 9 bases sitting between them. This CDR3 comprises 13 residues. Using immunoSEQ multiplex PCR, the repertoire was profiled, and TCRdb retains in-frame clones only, with some absent. The data show 35,000 to 50,000 clones, over 75% seen once. This rearrangement joins TRBV12-3 or TRBV12-4 to TRBJ1-1, with D perhaps TRBD1 (5 bases). The origin of this receptor is a human donor in a cohort sampled during active COVID-19. The specimen was peripheral blood. The CDR3 region is CASNTDMNTEAFF. The CDR3 nucleotides read TGTGCCAGCAACACGGACATGAACACTGAAGCTTTCTTT.